These T cell receptor beta chains were read from a single sample in a study of beta chain features in type 1 diabetes. TCRdb's copy holds only in-frame clones and misses some; the assay was immunoSEQ multiplex PCR. The table includes 15,000 to 18,000 clones, around two thirds detected once. Sequenced input: Tregs from blood. The receptor set was obtained from a man aged 30 to 39 with type 1 diabetes. The CDR3 runs from the conserved cysteine through the conserved F or W. A D gene is named only where the DNA matches it firmly. For some rows the clone size is stated as once, few or many, or as a class when expanded; others skip it.

j_gene: TRBJ2-5
d_gene: NA
v_gene: TRBV5-6
abundance: NA
CDR3nt: TGTGCCAGCAGCTGGGCATGGCAAGAGACCCAGTACTTC
CDR3aa: CASSWAWQETQYF

j_gene: TRBJ1-2
d_gene: TRBD1
v_gene: TRBV5-6
abundance: NA
CDR3nt: TGTGCCAGCAGCGCGTTGACAGGGTACTATGGCTACACCTTC
CDR3aa: CASSALTGYYGYTF

j_gene: TRBJ2-3
d_gene: NA
v_gene: TRBV11-2
abundance: NA
CDR3nt: TGTGCCAGCAGTAAAGGGTCAGGGATGCTTGGTACGCAGTATTTT
CDR3aa: CASSKGSGMLGTQYF

j_gene: TRBJ2-3
d_gene: NA
v_gene: TRBV19
abundance: NA
CDR3nt: TGTGCCAGTAGTAGGGACATAATTCCAGATACGCAGTATTTT
CDR3aa: CASSRDIIPDTQYF

j_gene: TRBJ2-1
d_gene: TRBD2
v_gene: TRBV2
abundance: once
CDR3nt: TGTGCCAGCAGTAGAACGGCCGGGACTACCGGGGACAATGAGCAGTTCTTC
CDR3aa: CASSRTAGTTGDNEQFF

j_gene: TRBJ2-1
d_gene: NA
v_gene: TRBV9
abundance: NA
CDR3nt: TGTGCCAGCAGCGTAAGTAGTACTACCTACAATGAGCAGTTCTTC
CDR3aa: CASSVSSTTYNEQFF

j_gene: TRBJ2-5
d_gene: TRBD1
v_gene: TRBV11-2
abundance: few
CDR3nt: TGTGCCAGCAGCTTATTTTACAGGGGGACTTACCCAGAGACCCAGTACTTC
CDR3aa: CASSLFYRGTYPETQYF

j_gene: TRBJ2-6
d_gene: NA
v_gene: TRBV6-6
abundance: NA
CDR3nt: TGTGCCAGCAGTTACTCGAGTGGGGCCAACGTCCTGACTTTC
CDR3aa: CASSYSSGANVLTF

j_gene: TRBJ1-2
d_gene: TRBD1
v_gene: TRBV5-1
abundance: few
CDR3nt: TGCGCCAGCAGCTTTATTGTGGGGACTGGACAGGGGCGTTTCAATGGCTACACCTTC
CDR3aa: CASSFIVGTGQGRFNGYTF

j_gene: TRBJ2-3
d_gene: TRBD1
v_gene: TRBV5-1
abundance: NA
CDR3nt: TGCGCCAGCAGCTTGGCCGTCACAGGGGAGCCAGATACGCAGTATTTT
CDR3aa: CASSLAVTGEPDTQYF

j_gene: TRBJ1-3
d_gene: TRBD1
v_gene: TRBV6-5
abundance: NA
CDR3nt: TGTGCCAGCAGTTATCAGACAGGGGGACACACCATATATTTT
CDR3aa: CASSYQTGGHTIYF

j_gene: TRBJ2-3
d_gene: TRBD2
v_gene: TRBV11-2
abundance: NA
CDR3nt: TGTGCCAGCAGCTCCCGGACTAGCGGGGGGCCGAGCACAGATACGCAGTATTTT
CDR3aa: CASSSRTSGGPSTDTQYF

j_gene: TRBJ2-7
d_gene: TRBD1
v_gene: TRBV27
abundance: NA
CDR3nt: TGTGCCGTCCAGGGGGCCTCCTACGAGCAGTACTTC
CDR3aa: CAVQGASYEQYF

j_gene: TRBJ2-7
d_gene: TRBD2
v_gene: TRBV10-1
abundance: NA
CDR3nt: TGCGCCAGCAGCAGACTAGCGGGAGGGTCCTACGAGCAGTACTTC
CDR3aa: CASSRLAGGSYEQYF

j_gene: TRBJ2-3
d_gene: TRBD2
v_gene: TRBV6-6
abundance: few
CDR3nt: TGTGCCAGCAGTTACGGGCTAGCGGGGGTCACAGATACGCAGTATTTT
CDR3aa: CASSYGLAGVTDTQYF

j_gene: TRBJ2-7
d_gene: NA
v_gene: TRBV2
abundance: NA
CDR3nt: TGTGCCAGCAGTGGGACTTTCTACGAGCAGTACTTC
CDR3aa: CASSGTFYEQYF

j_gene: TRBJ2-5
d_gene: TRBD1
v_gene: TRBV18
abundance: NA
CDR3nt: TGTGCCAGCTCACCAGGGACAGGGTTGCGCCAAGAGACCCAGTACTTC
CDR3aa: CASSPGTGLRQETQYF

j_gene: TRBJ1-2
d_gene: NA
v_gene: TRBV2
abundance: NA
CDR3nt: TGTGCCAGCAGTCCAGGGATCGGCTACACCTTC
CDR3aa: CASSPGIGYTF

j_gene: TRBJ1-1
d_gene: NA
v_gene: TRBV2
abundance: NA
CDR3nt: TGTGCCAGCTTACTTATGAACACTGAAGCTTTCTTT
CDR3aa: CASLLMNTEAFF

j_gene: TRBJ1-3
d_gene: TRBD1
v_gene: TRBV30
abundance: NA
CDR3nt: TGTGCCTGGAACCTACAGGGGAACACCATATATTTT
CDR3aa: CAWNLQGNTIYF

j_gene: TRBJ1-1
d_gene: NA
v_gene: TRBV20-1
abundance: NA
CDR3nt: TGCAGTGCTAGAGATGGAGAGGAAGCTTTCTTT
CDR3aa: CSARDGEEAFF

j_gene: TRBJ2-1
d_gene: NA
v_gene: TRBV11-2
abundance: once
CDR3nt: TGTGCCAGCAGCTTAGTTGGGCGGCGGGATGAGCAGTTCTTC
CDR3aa: CASSLVGRRDEQFF

j_gene: TRBJ1-3
d_gene: NA
v_gene: TRBV10-3
abundance: NA
CDR3nt: TGTGCCATCGCAGGTCCACAGCCCGGAAACACCATATATTTT
CDR3aa: CAIAGPQPGNTIYF

j_gene: TRBJ2-5
d_gene: TRBD2
v_gene: TRBV29-1
abundance: NA
CDR3nt: TGCAGCGTATCTAGCGGGATCCAAGAGACCCAGTACTTC
CDR3aa: CSVSSGIQETQYF

j_gene: TRBJ2-5
d_gene: TRBD2
v_gene: TRBV5-1
abundance: NA
CDR3nt: TGCGCCAGCAGCTTGGGAGCGGGAGCGCCCAAGACCCAGTACTTC
CDR3aa: CASSLGAGAPKTQYF